This T cell receptor beta chain was found in a study of CD8 T cells in ankylosing spondylitis. TCRdb redid the calling of the 5' RACE reads with MiXCR, one entry per CDR3 protein. Here the sample spans about 800,000 distinct CDR3 sequences, approximately 12% being singletons. This clonotype was observed at least ten times. Its specificity is not known. General study results and limits: In ankylosing spondylitis blood, a motif of roughly 8 highly homologous TCR beta variants appeared characteristic.

Germline CDR1 is SQVTM and CDR2 is ANQGSEA. CDR3 size: 14 residues. V gave up 7 bases and J gave up 0 bases, with 10 bases separating them. The chain links TRBV29-1 to TRBJ1-6; unclear D gene. The material sequenced was blood, either unsorted or a sorted T cell fraction (not recorded which). This receptor was obtained from a male donor with ankylosing spondylitis. The CDR3 sequence is CSDEEYSYNSPLHF. In DNA form, the CDR3 reads TGCAGCGACGAGGAGTACTCCTATAATTCACCCCTCCACTTT. The variable domain in full, completed from reference TRBV29-1 and TRBJ1-6, reads SAVISQKPSRDICQRGTSLTIQCQVDSQVTMMFWYRQQPGQSLTLIATANQGSEATYESGFVIDKFPISRPNLTFSTLTVSNMSPEDSSIYLCSDEEYSYNSPLHFGNGTRLTVT.